A single sample gave rise to the 17 T cell receptor beta chains below, sequenced in a study of cytomegalovirus exposure and HLA in healthy donors. The PCR contained 60 Vbeta and 13 Jbeta primers. Data came from immunoSEQ multiplex PCR; TCRdb stores just in-frame clones and leaves some out. Of around 150,000 clones in the sample, 80% to 90% were seen once. Sequencing used PBMCs. The receptors were sampled from a man between 18 and 29 years old in good health and CMV-seropositive.

This clone was counted only a few times. The chain combines TRBV5-1 with TRBJ1-4; D ambiguous. The germline V gene has CDR1 SGHRS and CDR2 YFSETQ. V was trimmed by 4 bases and J by 8 bases, leaving 9 bases between them. This CDR3 is built from 12 residues. Here the CDR3 DNA reads TGCGCCAGCAGCGAGATGGGCGAAAAACTGTTTTTT. Amino acids: CASSEMGEKLFF. The full variable domain, completed using reference TRBV5-1 and TRBJ1-4, is KAGVTQTPRYLIKTRGQQVTLSCSPISGHRSVSWYQQTPGQGLQFLFEYFSETQRNKGNFPGRFSGRQFSNSRSEMNVSTLELGDSALYLCASSEMGEKLFFGSGTQLSVL.

The chain joins TRBV7-2 to TRBJ1-2; TRBD1 matches at 9 bases. The CDR3 loop spans 13 amino acids. The ends lost 3 bases at V and 4 bases at J; junction bases unmatched: 0. The germline V gene has CDR1 SGHTA and CDR2 FQGNSA. The CDR3 loop is CASSLTGGYGYTF. CDR3 DNA: TGTGCCAGCAGCTTGACAGGGGGCTATGGCTACACCTTC.

V usage is TRBV5-1 and J usage is TRBJ2-7; a possible D gene is TRBD1 (5 bases). V was clipped by 5 bases and J by 3 bases, with 21 bases between them. This CDR3 has 16 residues. Germline V CDR1 and CDR2: SGHRS, YFSETQ. The CDR3, as DNA: TGCGCCAGCAGATCTGACAGCTTCTTTAGTTTCTACGAGCAGTACTTC. It is translated as CASRSDSFFSFYEQYF. The whole variable domain, remainder taken from reference TRBV5-1 and TRBJ2-7, is KAGVTQTPRYLIKTRGQQVTLSCSPISGHRSVSWYQQTPGQGLQFLFEYFSETQRNKGNFPGRFSGRQFSNSRSEMNVSTLELGDSALYLCASRSDSFFSFYEQYFGPGTRLTVT.

The V and J genes are TRBV5-1 and TRBJ1-1; D remains ambiguous. The CDR3 spans 11 residues. Germline V gene sequence: CDR1 SGHRS, CDR2 YFSETQ. Deletions cut 6 bases from V and 7 bases from J, with 10 bases between. Here the CDR3 reads CASMRDSEAFF. Here the CDR3 DNA reads TGCGCCAGCATGAGGGATAGTGAAGCTTTCTTT.

There are a few counts of this clone. The V gene is TRBV12-1, the J gene TRBJ2-3; the tabulated D call, TRBD2, remains unverified against the DNA. TRBV12-1 is a known pseudogene. This CDR3 has 15 amino acids. CDR3 region: CASSLRGPTTDTQYF. CDR3 in DNA: TGTGCCAGCAGCTTGCGGGGGCCGACCACAGATACGCAGTATTTT.

V usage is TRBV5-1 and J usage is TRBJ2-2; TRBD2 aligns across 9 bases. CDR3 length: 16 residues. The germline V gene has CDR1 SGHRS and CDR2 YFSETQ. The V and J ends lost 1 base and 5 bases, in that order; junction bases with no gene match: 6. CDR3 region: CASSLIGGGETGELFF. CDR3 coding DNA: TGCGCCAGCAGCTTGATCGGCGGGGGGGAGACCGGGGAGCTGTTTTTT.

The chain employs TRBV19 and TRBJ2-7; maybe TRBD2 (5 bases). CDR1 and CDR2 (germline): LNHDA, SQIVND (reference sequence). This CDR3 comprises 14 residues. Trimming took 3 bases from V and 6 from J, leaving 15 bases between them. The CDR3 nucleotides read TGTGCCAGTAGTATTCCCGGGGAAGGCTGCGAGCAGTACTTC. Its protein product is CASSIPGEGCEQYF.

The chain links TRBV28 to TRBJ1-4; maybe TRBD1 (6 bases). The CDR3 totals 16 residues. Germline lookup yields CDR1 MDHEN and CDR2 SYDVKM. The V and J ends lost 8 bases and 12 bases respectively, with 28 bases between them. The CDR3 spells CASGGQGPNKRLELFF. For the CDR3, the DNA is TGTGCCAGCGGAGGCCAGGGGCCAAACAAGCGGTTGGAACTGTTTTTT.

This clone has just one count. CDR3 amino acids: CASSPGPLDIQYF. In DNA form, the CDR3 reads TGTGCCAGCAGTCCAGGTCCTTTAGACATTCAGTACTTC. The chain carries TRBV27 and TRBJ2-4; no definite D call. Germline V gene data show CDR1 as MNHEY and CDR2 as SMNVEV (reference sequence). V was trimmed by 5 bases and J by 8 bases, leaving 13 bases between them. The CDR3 is 13 amino acids.

This chain uses TRBV6-6 with TRBJ2-3; a weak D match, TRBD1 (6 bases). Germline V lookup: CDR1 MNHNY, CDR2 SVGAGI (reference sequence). V dropped 7 bases and J dropped 4 bases, with 9 bases sitting between them. The CDR3 totals 12 residues. The CDR3 DNA reads TGTGCCAGCAATGCAGGGGCAGATACGCAGTATTTT. It is translated as CASNAGADTQYF.

V is TRBV4-3 and J is TRBJ2-4; D possibly corresponds to TRBD2 (6 bases). The V gene lost 1 base and the J gene lost 8 bases, with 15 bases spanning the gap. Per germline, CDR1 LGHNA and CDR2 YSLEER. The CDR3 runs to 15 residues. Here the CDR3 DNA reads TGCGCCAGCAGCCAAGTATGGACAACGGGGGACATTCAGTACTTC. It is translated as CASSQVWTTGDIQYF.

The chain links TRBV4-1 to TRBJ2-7, with 8 bases identical to TRBD1. Germline CDR1 is MGHRA and CDR2 is YSYEKL. This CDR3 spans 14 amino acids. Unmatched junction bases numbered 3, after V lost 1 base and J lost 4 bases. CDR3 bases: TGCGCCAGCAGCCAAGGCGGACAGGGTTACGAGCAGTACTTC. Translated, it gives CASSQGGQGYEQYF.

V gene TRBV6-1 combines with J gene TRBJ2-5, with D maybe TRBD2 (7 bases). Trimming stripped 3 bases from V and 2 bases from J, with 13 bases between. This CDR3 is built from 15 residues. CDR1 is MNHNS and CDR2 is SASEGT in the germline V gene. The chain's CDR3 is CASSDRGGYQETQYF. The CDR3 DNA sequence: TGTGCCAGCAGTGACAGGGGAGGGTATCAAGAGACCCAGTACTTC.

The chain carries TRBV9 and TRBJ1-1, with D uncertain. The V end was cut by 3 bases, the J end by 8 bases, with 14 bases between. The germline V gene has CDR1 SGDLS and CDR2 YYNGEE. The CDR3 is 13 residues long. CDR3 in DNA: TGTGCCAGCAGCGCCATACAAAGCGGGGAAGCTTTCTTT. As protein: CASSAIQSGEAFF.

The DNA for the CDR3 is TGTGCCAGCAGTTTATGGTCTAAAAGGGAGGACGCAGATACGCAGTATTTT. Translated: CASSLWSKREDADTQYF. The chain uses TRBV27 and TRBJ2-3, with a possible D match to TRBD2 (6 bases). The CDR3 is 17 residues long. The V gene lost 1 base and the J gene lost 4 bases, with 18 bases spanning the gap. The V gene's germline CDR1 is MNHEY and CDR2 SMNVEV (reference sequence).

This rearrangement joins TRBV5-8 to TRBJ1-5; no clear D gene. V lost 3 bases and J lost 10, with 5 bases in between. This CDR3 contains 10 residues. Per germline, CDR1 SGHTS and CDR2 YDEGEE. In nucleotides, the CDR3 is TGTGCCAGCAGCTCCCCTCCCCAGCATTTT. This encodes CASSSPPQHF.

J is TRBJ2-2 and V is TRBV29-1; 11 bases align to TRBD1. Looked up from germline, CDR1 is SQVTM and CDR2 is ANQGSEA. The CDR3 sequence is 13 residues long. V was pared by 6 bases and J by 4 bases, with 1 base of the junction left unmatched. The CDR3 loop is CSVGTGGTGELFF. The CDR3 nucleotides read TGCAGCGTGGGGACAGGGGGCACCGGGGAGCTGTTTTTT.